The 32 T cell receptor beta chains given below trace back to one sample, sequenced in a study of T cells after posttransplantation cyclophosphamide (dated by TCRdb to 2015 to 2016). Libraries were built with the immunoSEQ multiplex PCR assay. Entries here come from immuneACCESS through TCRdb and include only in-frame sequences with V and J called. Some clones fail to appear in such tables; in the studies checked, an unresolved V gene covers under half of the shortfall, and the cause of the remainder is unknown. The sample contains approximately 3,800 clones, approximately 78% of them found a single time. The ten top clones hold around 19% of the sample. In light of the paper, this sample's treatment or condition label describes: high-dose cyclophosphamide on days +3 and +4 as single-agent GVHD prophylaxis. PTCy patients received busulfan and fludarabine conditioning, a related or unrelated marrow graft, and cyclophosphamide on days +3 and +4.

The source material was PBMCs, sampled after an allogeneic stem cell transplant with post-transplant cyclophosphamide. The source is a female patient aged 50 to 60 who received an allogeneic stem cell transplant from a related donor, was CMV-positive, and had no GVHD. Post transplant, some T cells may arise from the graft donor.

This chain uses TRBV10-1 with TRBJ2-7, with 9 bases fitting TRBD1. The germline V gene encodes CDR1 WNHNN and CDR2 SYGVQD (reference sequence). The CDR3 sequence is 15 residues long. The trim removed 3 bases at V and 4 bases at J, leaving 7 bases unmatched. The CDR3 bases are TGCGCCAGCAGTGATCCGGGACAGGGCGTATACGAGCAGTACTTC. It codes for CASSDPGQGVYEQYF.

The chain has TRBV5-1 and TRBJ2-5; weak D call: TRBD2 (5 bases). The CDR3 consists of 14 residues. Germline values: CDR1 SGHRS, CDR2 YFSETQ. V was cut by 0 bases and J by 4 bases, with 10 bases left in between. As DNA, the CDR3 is TGCGCCAGCAGCTTGGGGGGAAGCGGAGAGACCCAGTACTTC. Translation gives CASSLGGSGETQYF.

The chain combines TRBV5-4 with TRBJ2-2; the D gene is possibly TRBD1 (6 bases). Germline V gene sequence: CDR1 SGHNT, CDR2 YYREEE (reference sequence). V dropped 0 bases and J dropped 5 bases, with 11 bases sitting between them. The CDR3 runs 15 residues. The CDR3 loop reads CASSLARGRTGELFF. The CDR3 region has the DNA TGTGCCAGCAGCTTGGCCAGGGGCCGGACCGGGGAGCTGTTTTTT.

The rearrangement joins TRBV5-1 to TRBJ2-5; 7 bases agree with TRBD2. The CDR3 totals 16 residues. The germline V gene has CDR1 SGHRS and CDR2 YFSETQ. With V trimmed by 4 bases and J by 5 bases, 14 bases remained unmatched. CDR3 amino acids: CASSRLGGSREETQYF. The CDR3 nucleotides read TGCGCCAGCAGCCGGCTGGGCGGGAGTCGGGAGGAGACCCAGTACTTC.

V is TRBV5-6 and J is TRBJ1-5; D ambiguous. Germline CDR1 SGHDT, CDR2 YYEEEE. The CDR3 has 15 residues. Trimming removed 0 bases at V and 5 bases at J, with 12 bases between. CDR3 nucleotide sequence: TGTGCCAGCAGCTTGGCCTCTCTGGACTATCAGCCCCAGCATTTT. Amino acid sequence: CASSLASLDYQPQHF. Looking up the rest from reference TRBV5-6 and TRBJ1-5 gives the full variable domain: DAGVTQSPTHLIKTRGQQVTLRCSPKSGHDTVSWYQQALGQGPQFIFQYYEEEERQRGNFPDRFSGHQFPNYSSELNVNALLLGDSALYLCASSLASLDYQPQHFGDGTRLSIL.

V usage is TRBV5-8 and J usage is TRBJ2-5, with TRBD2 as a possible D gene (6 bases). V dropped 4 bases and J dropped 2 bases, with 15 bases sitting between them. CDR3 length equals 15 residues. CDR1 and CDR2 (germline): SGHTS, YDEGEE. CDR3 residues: CASSPPGGIQETQYF. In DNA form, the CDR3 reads TGTGCCAGCAGCCCCCCTGGAGGGATTCAAGAGACCCAGTACTTC.

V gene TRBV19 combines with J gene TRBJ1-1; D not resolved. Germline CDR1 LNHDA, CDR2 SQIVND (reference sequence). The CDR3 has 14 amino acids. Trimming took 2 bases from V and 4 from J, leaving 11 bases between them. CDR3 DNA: TGTGCCAGTAGTATAACCCCTGCTAGCACTGAAGCTTTCTTT. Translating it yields CASSITPASTEAFF.

CDR3 sequence reads: CAISAAKTGGTEAFF. Written as DNA, the CDR3 is TGTGCCATCAGTGCGGCTAAGACAGGGGGTACTGAAGCTTTCTTT. The V call is TRBV10-3, the J call TRBJ1-1; 9 nucleotides agree with TRBD1. The germline gives CDR1 ENHRY, CDR2 SYGVKD. The CDR3 is 15 residues long. V was pared by 4 bases and J by 5 bases, with 8 bases of the junction left unmatched.

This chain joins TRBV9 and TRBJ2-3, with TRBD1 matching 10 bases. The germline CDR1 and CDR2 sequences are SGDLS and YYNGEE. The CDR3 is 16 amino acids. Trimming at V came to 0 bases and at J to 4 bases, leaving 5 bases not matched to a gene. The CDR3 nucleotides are TGTGCCAGCAGCGTAGTAGGACAGGGGGTCGCAGATACGCAGTATTTT. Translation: CASSVVGQGVADTQYF.

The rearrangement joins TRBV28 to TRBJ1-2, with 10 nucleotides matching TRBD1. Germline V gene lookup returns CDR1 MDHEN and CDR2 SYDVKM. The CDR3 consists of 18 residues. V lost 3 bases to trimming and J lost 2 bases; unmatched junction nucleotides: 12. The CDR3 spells CASSLTGTGATGNYGYTF. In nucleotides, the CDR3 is TGTGCCAGCAGTTTGACCGGGACAGGGGCCACCGGAAACTATGGCTACACCTTC.

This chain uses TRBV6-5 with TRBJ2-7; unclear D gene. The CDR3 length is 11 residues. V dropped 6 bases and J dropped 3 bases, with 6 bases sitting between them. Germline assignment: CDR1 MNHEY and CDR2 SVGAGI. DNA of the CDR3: TGTGCCAGCAGCCCTCTCTACGAGCAGTACTTC. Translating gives CASSPLYEQYF.

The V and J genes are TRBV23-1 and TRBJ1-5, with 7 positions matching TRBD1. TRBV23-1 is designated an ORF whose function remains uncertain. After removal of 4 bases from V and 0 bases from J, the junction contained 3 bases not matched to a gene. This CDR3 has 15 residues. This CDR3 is CASSRDRVSNQPQHF. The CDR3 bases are TGCGCCAGCAGTCGAGACAGGGTTAGCAATCAGCCCCAGCATTTT.

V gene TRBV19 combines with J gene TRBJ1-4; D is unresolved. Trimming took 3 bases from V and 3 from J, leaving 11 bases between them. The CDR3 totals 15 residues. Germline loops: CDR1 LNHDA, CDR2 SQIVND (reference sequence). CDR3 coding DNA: TGTGCCAGTAGTATCCTACTAGCCGCTAATGAAAAACTGTTTTTT. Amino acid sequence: CASSILLAANEKLFF.

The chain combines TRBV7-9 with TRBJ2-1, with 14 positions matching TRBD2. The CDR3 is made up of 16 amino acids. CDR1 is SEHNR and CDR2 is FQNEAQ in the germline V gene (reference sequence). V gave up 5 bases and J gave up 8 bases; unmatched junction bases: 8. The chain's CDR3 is CASSPIGLAGGHEQFF. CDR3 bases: TGTGCCAGCAGCCCGATCGGACTAGCGGGAGGCCATGAGCAGTTCTTC. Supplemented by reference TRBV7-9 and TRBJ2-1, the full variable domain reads DTGVSQNPRHKITKRGQNVTFRCDPISEHNRLYWYRQTLGQGPEFLTYFQNEAQLEKSRLLSDRFSAERPKGSFSTLEIQRTEQGDSAMYLCASSPIGLAGGHEQFFGPGTRLTVL.

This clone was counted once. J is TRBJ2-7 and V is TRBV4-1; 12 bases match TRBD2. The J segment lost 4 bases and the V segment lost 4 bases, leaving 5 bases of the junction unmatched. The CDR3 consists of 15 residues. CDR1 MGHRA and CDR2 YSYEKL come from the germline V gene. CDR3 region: CASSPGLAGGYEQYF. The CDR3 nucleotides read TGCGCCAGCAGCCCGGGACTAGCGGGCGGATACGAGCAGTACTTC.

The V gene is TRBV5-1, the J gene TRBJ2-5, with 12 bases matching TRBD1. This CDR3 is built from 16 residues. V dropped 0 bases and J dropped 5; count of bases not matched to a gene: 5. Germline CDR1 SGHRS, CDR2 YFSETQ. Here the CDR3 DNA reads TGCGCCAGCAGCTTGGGTGGGACAGGGGGCAGTGAGACCCAGTACTTC. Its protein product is CASSLGGTGGSETQYF.

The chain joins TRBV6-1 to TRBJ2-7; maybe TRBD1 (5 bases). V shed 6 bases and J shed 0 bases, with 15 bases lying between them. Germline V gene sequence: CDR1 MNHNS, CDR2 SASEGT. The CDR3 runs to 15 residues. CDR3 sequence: CASRTPTASSYEQYF. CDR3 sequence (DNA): TGTGCCAGCAGGACCCCGACAGCAAGCTCCTACGAGCAGTACTTC.

The CDR3, as DNA: TGTGCCAGCAGCTTGGGCCTGGCAGGGGGCTTAGAATCTGGAGGCTACACCTTC. As protein: CASSLGLAGGLESGGYTF. This chain connects TRBV5-5 to TRBJ1-2, with 8 bases lining up with TRBD1. Germline V gene lookup returns CDR1 SGHKS and CDR2 YYEKEE (reference sequence). Trimming took 0 bases from V and 8 from J; bases not matched to a gene: 18. The CDR3 runs 18 residues.

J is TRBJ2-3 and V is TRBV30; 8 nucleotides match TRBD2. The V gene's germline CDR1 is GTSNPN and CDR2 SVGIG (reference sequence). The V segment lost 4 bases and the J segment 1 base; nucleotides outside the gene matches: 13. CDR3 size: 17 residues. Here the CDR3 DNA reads TGTGCCTGGAATCACCCGGGACTAGTGGTCGGCACAGATACGCAGTATTTT. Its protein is CAWNHPGLVVGTDTQYF.

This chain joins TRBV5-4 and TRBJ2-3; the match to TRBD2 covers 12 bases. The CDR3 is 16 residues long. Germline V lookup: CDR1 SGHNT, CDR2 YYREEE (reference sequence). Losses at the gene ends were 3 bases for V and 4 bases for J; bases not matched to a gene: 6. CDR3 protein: CASSSPSGGAADTQYF. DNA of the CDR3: TGTGCCAGCAGCTCCCCTAGCGGGGGGGCCGCAGATACGCAGTATTTT. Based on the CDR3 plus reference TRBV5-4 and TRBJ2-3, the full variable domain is ETGVTQSPTHLIKTRGQQVTLRCSSQSGHNTVSWYQQALGQGPQFIFQYYREEENGRGNFPPRFSGLQFPNYSSELNVNALELDDSALYLCASSSPSGGAADTQYFGPGTRLTVL.

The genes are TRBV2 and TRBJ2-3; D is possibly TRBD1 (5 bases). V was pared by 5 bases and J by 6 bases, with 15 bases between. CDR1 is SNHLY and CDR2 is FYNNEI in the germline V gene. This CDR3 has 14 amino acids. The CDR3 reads CASSLSQVQDTQYF. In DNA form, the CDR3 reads TGTGCCAGCAGTCTTTCACAGGTACAGGATACGCAGTATTTT.

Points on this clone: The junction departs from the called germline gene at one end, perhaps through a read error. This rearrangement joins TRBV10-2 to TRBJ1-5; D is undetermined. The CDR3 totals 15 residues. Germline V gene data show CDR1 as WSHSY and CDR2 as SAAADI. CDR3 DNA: TGCGCCAGCAGTGACTTTGGACTGAGCACTCAGCCCCAGCATTTT. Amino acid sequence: CASSDFGLSTQPQHF.

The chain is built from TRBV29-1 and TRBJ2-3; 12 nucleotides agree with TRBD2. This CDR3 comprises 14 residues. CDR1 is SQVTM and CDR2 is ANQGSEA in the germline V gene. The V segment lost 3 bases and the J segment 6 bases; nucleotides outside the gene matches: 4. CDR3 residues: CSVETSGRTDTQYF. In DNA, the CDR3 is TGCAGCGTTGAGACTAGCGGGAGAACCGATACGCAGTATTTT.

CDR3 sequence: CASSLRGRGNSEAFF. CDR3 in DNA: TGTGCCAGCAGCTTGAGGGGGAGAGGGAATTCTGAAGCTTTCTTT. The rearrangement joins TRBV5-6 to TRBJ1-1; the D gene is possibly TRBD1 (6 bases). Deletions cut 1 base from V and 6 bases from J, with 16 bases between. Per the germline V gene, CDR1 is SGHDT and CDR2 is YYEEEE. The CDR3 totals 15 residues. The full variable domain, with the rest looked up from reference TRBV5-6 and TRBJ1-1, is DAGVTQSPTHLIKTRGQQVTLRCSPKSGHDTVSWYQQALGQGPQFIFQYYEEEERQRGNFPDRFSGHQFPNYSSELNVNALLLGDSALYLCASSLRGRGNSEAFFGQGTRLTVV.

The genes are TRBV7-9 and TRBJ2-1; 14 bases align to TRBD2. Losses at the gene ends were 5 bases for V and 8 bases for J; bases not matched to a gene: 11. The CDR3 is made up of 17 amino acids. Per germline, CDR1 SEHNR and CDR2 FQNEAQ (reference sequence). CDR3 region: CASSLTGTSGSKDEQFF. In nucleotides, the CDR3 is TGTGCCAGCAGCCTAACCGGGACTAGCGGGAGTAAGGATGAGCAGTTCTTC.

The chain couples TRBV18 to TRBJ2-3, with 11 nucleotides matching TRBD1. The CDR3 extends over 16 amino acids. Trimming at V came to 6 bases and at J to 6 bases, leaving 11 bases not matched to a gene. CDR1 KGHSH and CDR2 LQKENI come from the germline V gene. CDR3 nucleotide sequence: TGTGCCAGCTCTCAATACGGGACAGGGGGTGAGGATACGCAGTATTTT. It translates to CASSQYGTGGEDTQYF.

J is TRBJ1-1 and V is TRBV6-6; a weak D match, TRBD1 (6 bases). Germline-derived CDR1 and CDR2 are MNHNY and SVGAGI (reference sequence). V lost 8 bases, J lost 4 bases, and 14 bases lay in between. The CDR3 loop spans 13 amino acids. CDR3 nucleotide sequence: TGTGCCAGCTCAGTCAGGGGTAGCACTGAAGCTTTCTTT. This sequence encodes CASSVRGSTEAFF.

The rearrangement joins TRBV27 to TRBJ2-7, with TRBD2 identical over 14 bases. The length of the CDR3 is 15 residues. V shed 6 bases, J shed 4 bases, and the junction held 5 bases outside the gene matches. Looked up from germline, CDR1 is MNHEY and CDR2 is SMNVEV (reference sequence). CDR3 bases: TGTGCCAGCAGGGGGACTAGCGGGAGTATATACGAGCAGTACTTC. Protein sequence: CASRGTSGSIYEQYF.

CDR3 sequence reads: CASSFQFGSGFSYEQYF. The CDR3, as DNA: TGTGCCAGCAGCTTTCAGTTTGGGTCAGGCTTCTCCTACGAGCAGTACTTC. This rearrangement joins TRBV5-5 to TRBJ2-7; D gene uncertain. CDR3 length equals 17 residues. The V and J ends lost 2 bases and 0 bases respectively, with 18 bases between them. Germline V lookup: CDR1 SGHKS, CDR2 YYEKEE (reference sequence).

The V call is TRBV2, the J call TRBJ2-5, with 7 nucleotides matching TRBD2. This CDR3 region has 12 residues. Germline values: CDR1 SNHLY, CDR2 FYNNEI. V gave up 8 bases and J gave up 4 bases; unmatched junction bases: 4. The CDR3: CASGRGPETQYF. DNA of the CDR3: TGTGCCAGCGGGAGGGGCCCAGAGACCCAGTACTTC.

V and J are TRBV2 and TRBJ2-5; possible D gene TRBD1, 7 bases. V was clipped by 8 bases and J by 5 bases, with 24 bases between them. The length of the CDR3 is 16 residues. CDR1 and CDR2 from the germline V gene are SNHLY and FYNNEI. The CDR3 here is CASGGGRLGGRETQYF. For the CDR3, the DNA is TGTGCCAGCGGGGGTGGGAGACTAGGGGGCCGGGAGACCCAGTACTTC.

CDR3 coding DNA: TGTGCCAGCAGCCCTTACAGGGGGATAGGCACAGATACGCAGTATTTT. Translation gives CASSPYRGIGTDTQYF. The chain joins TRBV5-6 to TRBJ2-3; 8 bases map to TRBD1. Germline assignment: CDR1 SGHDT and CDR2 YYEEEE. The CDR3 is made up of 16 amino acids. J was trimmed by 1 base and V by 4 bases; bases with no gene match: 8.